This entry concerns a single T cell receptor beta chain. Its antigen is as yet unknown. This CDR3 has 13 amino acids. V was pared by 0 bases and J by 6 bases, with 7 bases between. Per germline, CDR1 SGHRS and CDR2 YFSETQ. This entry is derived from a study of T cell repertoires in cytomegalovirus infection. Study as a whole: It was the public TCR beta signatures that indicated both CMV infection and matching HLA type. Study-level points and caveats: HLA-C-restricted CMV-specific TCR beta clonotypes prevailed in the ex vivo response.

TCRdb re-called the reads with MiXCR, one entry per CDR3 protein. The top ten clones hold around 9.1% of a sample with around 120,000 distinct CDR3 sequences, more than 7% of them seen once. V and J are TRBV5-1 and TRBJ1-3; D remains ambiguous. The receptor's source is a human donor in good health (CMV status not recorded). Some clones in this sample may be carry-over from other donors' samples. The specimen sequenced was PBMCs. CDR3 DNA sequence: TGCGCCAGCAGCTTGGGAGGCGTAAACACCATATATTTT. Its translation is CASSLGGVNTIYF.